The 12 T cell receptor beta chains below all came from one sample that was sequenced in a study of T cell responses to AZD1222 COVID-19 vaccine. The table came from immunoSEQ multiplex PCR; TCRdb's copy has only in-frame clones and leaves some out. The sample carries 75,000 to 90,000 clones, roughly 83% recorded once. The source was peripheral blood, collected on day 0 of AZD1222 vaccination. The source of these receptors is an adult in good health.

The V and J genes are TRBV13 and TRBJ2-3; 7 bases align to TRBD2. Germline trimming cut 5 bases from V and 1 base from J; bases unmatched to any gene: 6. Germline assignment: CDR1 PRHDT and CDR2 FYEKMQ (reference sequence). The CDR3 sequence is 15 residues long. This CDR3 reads CASSRKAGGTDTQYF. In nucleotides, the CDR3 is TGTGCCAGCAGCCGGAAGGCGGGGGGCACAGATACGCAGTATTTT.

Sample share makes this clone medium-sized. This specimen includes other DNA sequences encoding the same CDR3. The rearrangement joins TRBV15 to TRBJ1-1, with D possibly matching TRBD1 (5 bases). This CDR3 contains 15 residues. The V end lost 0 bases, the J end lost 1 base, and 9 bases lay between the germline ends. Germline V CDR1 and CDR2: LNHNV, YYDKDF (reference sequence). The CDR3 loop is CATSRDLGENTEAFF. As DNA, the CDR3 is TGTGCCACCAGCAGAGATTTGGGGGAGAACACTGAAGCTTTCTTT.

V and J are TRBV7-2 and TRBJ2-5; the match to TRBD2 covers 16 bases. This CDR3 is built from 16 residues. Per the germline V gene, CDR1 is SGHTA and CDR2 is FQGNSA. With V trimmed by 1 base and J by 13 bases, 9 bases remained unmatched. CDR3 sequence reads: CASSLERGTSGRALYF. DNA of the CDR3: TGTGCCAGCAGCTTAGAACGGGGGACTAGCGGGAGGGCCCTGTACTTC.

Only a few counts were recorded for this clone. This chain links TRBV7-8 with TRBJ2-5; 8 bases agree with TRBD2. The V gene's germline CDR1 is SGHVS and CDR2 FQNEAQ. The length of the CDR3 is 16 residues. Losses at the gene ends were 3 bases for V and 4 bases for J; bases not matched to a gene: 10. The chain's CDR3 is CASSFFWRGVSETQYF. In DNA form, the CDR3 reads TGTGCCAGCAGCTTCTTTTGGCGGGGGGTGTCAGAGACCCAGTACTTC.

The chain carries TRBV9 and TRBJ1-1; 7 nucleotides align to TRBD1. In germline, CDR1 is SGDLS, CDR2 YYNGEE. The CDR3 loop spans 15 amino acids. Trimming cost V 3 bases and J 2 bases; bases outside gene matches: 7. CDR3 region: CASSGLGQLNTEAFF. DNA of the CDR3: TGTGCCAGCAGCGGTCTGGGACAGCTAAACACTGAAGCTTTCTTT.

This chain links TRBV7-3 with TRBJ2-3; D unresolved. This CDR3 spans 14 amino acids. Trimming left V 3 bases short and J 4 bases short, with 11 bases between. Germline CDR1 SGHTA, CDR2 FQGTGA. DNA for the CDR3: TGTGCCAGCAGCTTCAACGGGCCCCCAGATACGCAGTATTTT. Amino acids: CASSFNGPPDTQYF. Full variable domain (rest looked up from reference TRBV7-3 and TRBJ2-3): GAGVSQTPSNKVTEKGKYVELRCDPISGHTALYWYRQSLGQGPEFLIYFQGTGAADDSGLPNDRFFAVRPEGSVSTLKIQRTERGDSAVYLCASSFNGPPDTQYFGPGTRLTVL.

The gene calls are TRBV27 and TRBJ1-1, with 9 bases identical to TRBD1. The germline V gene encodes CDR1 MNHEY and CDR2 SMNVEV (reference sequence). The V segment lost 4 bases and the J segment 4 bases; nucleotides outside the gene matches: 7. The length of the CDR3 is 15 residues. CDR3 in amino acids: CASSSGTGFGTEAFF. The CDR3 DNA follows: TGTGCCAGCAGTTCCGGGACAGGGTTTGGCACTGAAGCTTTCTTT.

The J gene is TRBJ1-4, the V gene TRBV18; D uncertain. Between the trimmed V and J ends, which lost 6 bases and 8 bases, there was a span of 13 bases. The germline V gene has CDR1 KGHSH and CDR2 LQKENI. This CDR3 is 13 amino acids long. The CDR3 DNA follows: TGTGCCAGCTCCCTTGACGTGGGGGAAAAACTGTTTTTT. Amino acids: CASSLDVGEKLFF. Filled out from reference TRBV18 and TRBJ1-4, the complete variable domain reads NAGVMQNPRHLVRRRGQEARLRCSPMKGHSHVYWYRQLPEEGLKFMVYLQKENIIDESGMPKERFSAEFPKEGPSILRIQQVVRGDSAAYFCASSLDVGEKLFFGSGTQLSVL.

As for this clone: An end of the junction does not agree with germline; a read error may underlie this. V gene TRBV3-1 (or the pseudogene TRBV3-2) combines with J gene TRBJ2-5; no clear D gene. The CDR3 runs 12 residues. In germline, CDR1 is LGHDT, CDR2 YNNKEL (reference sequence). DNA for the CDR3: TGTGCCAGCAGCCAAGGAGCTGCCACTCTTCACTTC. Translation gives CASSQGAATLHF.

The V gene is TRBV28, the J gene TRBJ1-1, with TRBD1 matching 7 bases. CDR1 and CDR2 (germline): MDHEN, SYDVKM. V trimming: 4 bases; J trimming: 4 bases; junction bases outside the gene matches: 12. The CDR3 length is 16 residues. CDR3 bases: TGTGCCAGCAGTTCCCGACAGGGACGGTTTGGCACTGAAGCTTTCTTT. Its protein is CASSSRQGRFGTEAFF.

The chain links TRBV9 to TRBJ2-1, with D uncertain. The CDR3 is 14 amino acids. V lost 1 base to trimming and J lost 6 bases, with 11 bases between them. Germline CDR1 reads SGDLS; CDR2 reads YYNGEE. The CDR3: CASSVSGGFNEQFF. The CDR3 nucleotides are TGTGCCAGCAGCGTATCGGGTGGGTTCAATGAGCAGTTCTTC.

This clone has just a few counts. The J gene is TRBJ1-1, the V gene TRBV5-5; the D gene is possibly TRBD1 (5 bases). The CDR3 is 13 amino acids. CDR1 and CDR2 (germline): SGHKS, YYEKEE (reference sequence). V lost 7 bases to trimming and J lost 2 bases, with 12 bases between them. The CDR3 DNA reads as TGTGCCAGCCACCCGACAGAAAACACTGAAGCTTTCTTT. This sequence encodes CASHPTENTEAFF.